Here is one T cell receptor (beta chain) with its context. Antigen unknown. This entry comes from a study of lymphopenia after photon versus proton radiotherapy. Produced via immunoSEQ multiplex PCR; TCRdb's table is partial and in-frame only. The sample records about 29,000 clones, roughly 87% being singletons. The study's findings and limits: Post-nadir TCR diversity decline inversely tracked overall survival among those who died.

Germline V lookup: CDR1 DFQATT, CDR2 SNEGSKA (reference sequence). The V and J ends lost 1 base and 5 bases respectively, with 6 bases between them. CDR3 length: 11 amino acids. The sequencing here drew on peripheral blood, taken from a patient treated with proton-based radiotherapy. This clonotype originated in a woman in her fifties or sixties with cholangiocarcinoma. Some clones in this sample may be carry-over from other donors' samples. The rearrangement links TRBV20-1 to TRBJ2-7; D remains ambiguous. CDR3 region: CSARGAHEQYF. For the CDR3, the DNA is TGCAGTGCTAGAGGAGCCCACGAGCAGTACTTC.